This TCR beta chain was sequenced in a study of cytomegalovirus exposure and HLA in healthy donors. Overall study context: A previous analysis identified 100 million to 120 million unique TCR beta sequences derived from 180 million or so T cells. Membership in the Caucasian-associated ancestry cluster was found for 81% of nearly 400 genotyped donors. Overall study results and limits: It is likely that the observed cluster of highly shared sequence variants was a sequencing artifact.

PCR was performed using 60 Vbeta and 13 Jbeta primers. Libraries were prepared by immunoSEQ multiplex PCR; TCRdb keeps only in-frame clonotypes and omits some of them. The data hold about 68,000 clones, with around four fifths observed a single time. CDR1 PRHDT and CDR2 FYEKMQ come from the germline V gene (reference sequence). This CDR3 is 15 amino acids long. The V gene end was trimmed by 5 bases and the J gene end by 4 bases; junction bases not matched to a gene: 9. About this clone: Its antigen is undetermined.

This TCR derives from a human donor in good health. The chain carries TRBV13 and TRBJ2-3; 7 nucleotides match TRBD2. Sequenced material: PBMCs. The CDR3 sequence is CASSPTGGFADTQYF. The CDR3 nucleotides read TGTGCCAGCAGCCCGACCGGGGGGTTCGCAGATACGCAGTATTTT. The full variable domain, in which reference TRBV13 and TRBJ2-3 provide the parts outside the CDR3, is AAGVIQSPRHLIKEKRETATLKCYPIPRHDTVYWYQQGPGQDPQFLISFYEKMQSDKGSIPDRFSAQQFSDYHSELNMSSLELGDSALYFCASSPTGGFADTQYFGPGTRLTVL.